The rows below give T cell receptor beta chains drawn from one sample of a study of T-cell memory formation after mild COVID-19. TCRdb recomputed calls from the 5' RACE reads with MiXCR, one row per CDR3 protein. The sample includes around 300,000 distinct CDR3 sequences, approximately 13% of them seen just once. Sequencing input: PBMCs or a T cell subset sorted from them (not recorded which). These receptors all stem from a man younger than 30 who had mild COVID-19 (a few samples of this study predate the infection). Cell type and time point are not known. Both conserved end residues are part of each CDR3. The order of the fields is CDR3 length, V gene, D gene, clone size, J gene, CDR3 protein, CDR3 DNA. The D gene is left open where the match is weak. Size is omitted from some rows. Given values are once, few, many or a class for expanded clones.

16	TRBV7-8	TRBD1	few	TRBJ1-5	CASSTTGEYSNQPQHF	TGTGCCAGCAGCACGACAGGGGAGTATAGCAATCAGCCCCAGCATTTT
15	TRBV20-1	TRBD2	.	TRBJ2-5	CSARSGTSGGETQYF	TGCAGCGCTAGGAGCGGGACTAGCGGGGGTGAGACCCAGTACTTC
13	TRBV10-3	.	.	TRBJ1-2	CATTGTANYGYTF	TGTGCCACCACCGGGACGGCTAACTATGGCTACACCTTC
14	TRBV7-9	TRBD1	few	TRBJ2-7	CASSLGQPPYEQYF	TGTGCCAGCAGCTTGGGACAGCCGCCCTACGAGCAGTACTTC
15	TRBV21-1	.	few	TRBJ2-2	CASSPPGGGTGELFF	TGTGCCAGCAGCCCGCCCGGGGGCGGCACCGGGGAGCTGTTTTTT
14	TRBV18	.	few	TRBJ1-5	CASSPRAGVQPQHF	TGTGCCAGCTCACCACGGGCAGGGGTTCAGCCCCAGCATTTT
15	TRBV4-3	.	.	TRBJ1-6	CASSQGVMGTPPLHF	TGCGCCAGCAGCCAAGGGGTAATGGGGACGCCACCCCTCCACTTT
15	TRBV3-2	.	.	TRBJ1-2	CASHRAPGQGYGYTF	TGTGCCAGCCATCGGGCCCCCGGGCAGGGCTATGGCTACACCTTC
14	TRBV6-5	.	few	TRBJ2-7	CASSYSGKTYEQYF	TGTGCCAGCAGTTACTCGGGAAAAACCTACGAGCAGTACTTC
15	TRBV28	TRBD2	.	TRBJ2-1	CASSLPQRGYNEQFF	TGTGCCAGCAGTTTACCCCAGCGGGGGTACAATGAGCAGTTCTTC
13	TRBV19	.	.	TRBJ1-1	CATIPREGAEAFF	TGTGCCACCATCCCCCGGGAGGGCGCTGAAGCTTTCTTT
17	TRBV6-1	.	many	TRBJ1-1	CASSDLKVVRGRTEAFF	TGTGCCAGCAGTGATCTGAAGGTCGTCAGGGGCCGTACTGAAGCTTTCTTT
14	TRBV3-1	.	.	TRBJ1-1	CASEHGSGGTEAFF	TGTGCCAGCGAGCATGGATCCGGGGGGACTGAAGCTTTCTTT
14	TRBV5-1	.	few	TRBJ2-3	CASSLLTAADTQYF	TGCGCCAGCAGCTTGCTAACAGCTGCAGATACGCAGTATTTT
13	TRBV5-1	.	.	TRBJ2-2	CASQPANTGELFF	TGCGCCAGCCAGCCAGCCAACACCGGGGAGCTGTTTTTT
14	TRBV5-1	.	.	TRBJ2-7	CASSLDTRNYEQYF	TGCGCCAGCAGCTTGGATACTAGGAACTACGAGCAGTACTTC
14	TRBV5-1	.	.	TRBJ2-3	CASSLTIGTDTQYF	TGCGCCAGCAGCCTCACTATCGGCACAGATACGCAGTATTTT
16	TRBV7-3	TRBD1	.	TRBJ2-3	CASSLLGQGSTDTKYF	TGTGCCAGCAGCTTATTAGGACAGGGAAGCACAGATACGAAGTATTTT
14	TRBV6-5	.	.	TRBJ1-2	CASSYLMGREGYTF	TGTGCCAGCAGTTACTTGATGGGCCGGGAAGGCTACACCTTC
15	TRBV9	TRBD1	.	TRBJ1-2	CASSVGWDRVGGYTF	TGTGCCAGCAGCGTAGGATGGGACAGGGTCGGCGGCTACACCTTC
15	TRBV6-2/TRBV6-3	.	.	TRBJ2-3	CASSSGDATGDTQYF	TGTGCCAGCAGTTCCGGGGACGCAACCGGAGATACGCAGTATTTT
13	TRBV5-6	.	many	TRBJ2-3	CASSAAAGDTQYF	TGTGCCAGCAGCGCCGCAGCCGGAGATACGCAGTATTTT